This T cell receptor (beta chain) was sequenced during a study of identifying expanded T cells in peripheral blood. The CDR3 length is 15 residues. Trimming cost V 3 bases and J 4 bases; bases outside gene matches: 6. Germline CDR1 SGHVS, CDR2 FQNEAQ. TCRdb's table, derived via immunoSEQ multiplex PCR, lists solely in-frame clones and lacks some. The repertoire includes around 100,000 clones, roughly 90% of them detected once, and approximately 16% sits in the top ten. The table lists this clone with a count of one. The V gene is TRBV7-8, the J gene TRBJ2-7, with 10 bases that match TRBD1. The source material was blood. The receptor comes from a person between 18 and 75 years old in good health. CDR3 residues: CASSLSRDRGYEQYF. The CDR3 coding sequence is TGTGCCAGCAGCTTGAGCCGGGACAGGGGTTACGAGCAGTACTTC.